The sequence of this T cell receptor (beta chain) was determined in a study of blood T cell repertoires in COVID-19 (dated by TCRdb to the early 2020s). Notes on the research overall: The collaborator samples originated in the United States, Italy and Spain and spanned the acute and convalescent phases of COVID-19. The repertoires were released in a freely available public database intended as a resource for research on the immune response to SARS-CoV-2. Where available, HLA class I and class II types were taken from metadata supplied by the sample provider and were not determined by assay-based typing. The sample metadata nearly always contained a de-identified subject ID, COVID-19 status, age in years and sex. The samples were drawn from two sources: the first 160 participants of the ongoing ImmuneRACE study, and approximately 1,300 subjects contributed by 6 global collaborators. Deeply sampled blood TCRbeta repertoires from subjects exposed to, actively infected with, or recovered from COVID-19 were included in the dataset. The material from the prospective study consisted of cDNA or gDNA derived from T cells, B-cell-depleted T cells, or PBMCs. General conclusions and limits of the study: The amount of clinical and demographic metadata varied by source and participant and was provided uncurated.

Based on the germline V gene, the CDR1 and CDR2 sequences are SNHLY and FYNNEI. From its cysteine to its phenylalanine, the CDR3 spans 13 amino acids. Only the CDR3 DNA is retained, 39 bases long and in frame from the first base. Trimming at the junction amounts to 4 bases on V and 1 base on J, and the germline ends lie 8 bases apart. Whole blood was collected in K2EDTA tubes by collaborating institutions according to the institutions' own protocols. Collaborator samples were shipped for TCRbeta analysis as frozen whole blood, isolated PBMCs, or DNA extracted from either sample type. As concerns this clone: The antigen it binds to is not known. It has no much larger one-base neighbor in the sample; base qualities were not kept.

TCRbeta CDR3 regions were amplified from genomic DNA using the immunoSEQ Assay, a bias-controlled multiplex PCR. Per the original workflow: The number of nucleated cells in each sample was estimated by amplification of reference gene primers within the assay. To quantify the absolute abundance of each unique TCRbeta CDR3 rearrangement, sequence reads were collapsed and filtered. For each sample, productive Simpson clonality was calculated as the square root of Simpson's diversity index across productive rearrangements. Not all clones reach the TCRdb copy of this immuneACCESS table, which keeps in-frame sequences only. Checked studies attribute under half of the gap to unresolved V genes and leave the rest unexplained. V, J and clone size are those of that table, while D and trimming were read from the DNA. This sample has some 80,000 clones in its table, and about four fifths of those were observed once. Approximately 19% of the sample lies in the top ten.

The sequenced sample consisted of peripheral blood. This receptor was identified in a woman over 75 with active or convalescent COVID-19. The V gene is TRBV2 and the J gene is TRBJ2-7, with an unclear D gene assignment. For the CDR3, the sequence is CASSVYGSYEQYF. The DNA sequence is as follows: TGTGCCAGCAGTGTGTACGGGTCCTACGAGCAGTACTTC.